A single sample gave rise to the 27 T cell receptor beta chains below, sequenced in a study of T cells in narcolepsy. Libraries were prepared by immunoSEQ multiplex PCR; TCRdb keeps only in-frame clonotypes and omits some of them. The sample has 32,000 or so clones; 79% are singletons. Sequencing used memory (CD45RA-) CD4+ T cells from blood. Every receptor here comes from a human donor in good health.

This clone has only one observation. This chain uses TRBV25-1 with TRBJ2-5; possible D gene TRBD2, 6 bases. Germline V CDR1 and CDR2: MGHDK, SYGVNS. This CDR3 comprises 14 residues. V lost 2 bases, J lost 5 bases, and 12 bases lay in between. The CDR3 loop reads CASSEARAGETQYF. The CDR3 DNA reads as TGTGCCAGCAGTGAAGCAAGGGCGGGGGAGACCCAGTACTTC.

V gene TRBV11-3 combines with J gene TRBJ1-1; D is unclear. The CDR3 is made up of 12 amino acids. The ends were cut back, 2 bases at V and 1 base at J, with 2 bases in the middle. In germline, CDR1 is SGHNT, CDR2 YENEEA. The DNA for the CDR3 is TGTGCCAGCAGCTTATCGAACACTGAAGCTTTCTTT. The encoded protein is CASSLSNTEAFF.

The CDR3 DNA reads as TGTGCCAGCAGTGTCATGACAGCAACACGCGGCGGCACTGAAGCTTTCTTT. Translated, it gives CASSVMTATRGGTEAFF. The chain couples TRBV25-1 to TRBJ1-1, with D possibly matching TRBD1 (5 bases). V lost 4 bases to trimming and J lost 4 bases, with 22 bases between them. CDR1 and CDR2 (germline): MGHDK, SYGVNS. The CDR3 length is 17 residues.

The genes are TRBV9 and TRBJ2-7, with 9 bases fitting TRBD1. The V gene's germline CDR1 is SGDLS and CDR2 YYNGEE. The CDR3 has 14 residues. The V gene end was trimmed by 3 bases and the J gene end by 2 bases; junction bases not matched to a gene: 3. The CDR3 DNA is TGTGCCAGCAGCGGCCGACAGGGGGCCTACGAGCAGTACTTC. This sequence encodes CASSGRQGAYEQYF.

The chain recombines TRBV5-6 with TRBJ2-7, with 7 positions matching TRBD2. V lost 6 bases to trimming and J lost 1 base; unmatched junction nucleotides: 13. The CDR3 runs 16 residues. Germline loops: CDR1 SGHDT, CDR2 YYEEEE. In DNA, the CDR3 is TGTGCCAGCAACGGGTGGGGCGGGAGAAGTTCCTACGAGCAGTACTTC. Translating it yields CASNGWGGRSSYEQYF.

The chain carries TRBV7-6 and TRBJ2-1; 10 nucleotides align to TRBD1. Germline CDR1 reads SGHVS; CDR2 reads FNYEAQ. The CDR3 contains 16 residues. V gave up 6 bases and J gave up 4 bases; unmatched junction bases: 9. CDR3: CASSNAGQGGYNEQFF. The CDR3 DNA is TGTGCCAGCAGTAATGCCGGACAGGGGGGTTACAATGAGCAGTTCTTC.

CDR3 loop: CATQPVSGNTIYF. Here the CDR3 DNA reads TGTGCCACCCAACCAGTCAGCGGAAACACCATATATTTT. This chain joins TRBV5-4 and TRBJ1-3; D unresolved. This CDR3 has 13 residues. The germline V gene has CDR1 SGHNT and CDR2 YYREEE (reference sequence). Trimming took off 9 bases at V and 4 bases at J, with 14 bases between the two ends.

V and J are TRBV12-2 and TRBJ1-6. TRBV12-2 is classified as a pseudogene. The CDR3 has 17 amino acids. The CDR3 DNA sequence: TGTGCAAGTCGCTTCTCCCCGGCGGGGTCTGATAATTCACCCCTCCACTTT. The encoded protein is CASRFSPAGSDNSPLHF.

The chain employs TRBV9 and TRBJ1-4; D unresolved. This CDR3 comprises 14 residues. Trimming took 4 bases from V and 8 from J, leaving 15 bases between them. Germline lookup yields CDR1 SGDLS and CDR2 YYNGEE. The CDR3 bases are TGTGCCAGCAGCCGCCGTACCCCGGCAGAAAAACTGTTTTTT. Protein: CASSRRTPAEKLFF.

This chain links TRBV18 with TRBJ1-2, with D unclear. Germline V gene data show CDR1 as KGHSH and CDR2 as LQKENI. The germline V and J ends were trimmed by 5 bases and 3 bases, with 4 bases remaining between them. The CDR3 totals 11 residues. This CDR3 reads CASSSDYGYTF. The CDR3 region has the DNA TGTGCCAGCTCATCGGACTATGGCTACACCTTC. Full variable domain (outside the CDR3, taken from reference TRBV18 and TRBJ1-2): NAGVMQNPRHLVRRRGQEARLRCSPMKGHSHVYWYRQLPEEGLKFMVYLQKENIIDESGMPKERFSAEFPKEGPSILRIQQVVRGDSAAYFCASSSDYGYTFGSGTRLTVV.

This clone was found a few times. V is TRBV19 and J is TRBJ1-1; D gene unclear. Germline values: CDR1 LNHDA, CDR2 SQIVND (reference sequence). V gave up 4 bases and J gave up 1 base, with 13 bases separating them. This CDR3 has 15 amino acids. CDR3 bases: TGTGCCAGTAGTAGCTTGGCCCGGAAGAACACTGAAGCTTTCTTT. The encoded protein is CASSSLARKNTEAFF.

The sample holds a few counts of this clone. The chain combines TRBV6-5 with TRBJ1-1, with TRBD1 as a possible D gene (6 bases). The CDR3 covers 13 residues. Deletions cut 6 bases from V and 3 bases from J, with 11 bases between. The V gene's germline CDR1 is MNHEY and CDR2 SVGAGI. Written as DNA, the CDR3 is TGTGCCAGCAGATACACAGGGTACACTGAAGCTTTCTTT. Translating it yields CASRYTGYTEAFF.

V gene TRBV2 combines with J gene TRBJ2-1; perhaps TRBD2 as D (5 bases). The CDR3 has 17 residues. V gave up 4 bases and J gave up 0 bases, with 16 bases separating them. CDR1 and CDR2 (germline): SNHLY, FYNNEI. CDR3 loop: CASSVRAHGRSYNEQFF. The DNA of the CDR3 is TGTGCCAGCAGTGTGCGGGCTCACGGGCGCTCCTACAATGAGCAGTTCTTC.

V and J are TRBV5-6 and TRBJ2-1; no definite D call. Per the germline V gene, CDR1 is SGHDT and CDR2 is YYEEEE. V was shortened by 4 bases and J by 7 bases, with 9 bases between the two germline ends. CDR3 length equals 12 residues. CDR3 region: CASSIDKNEQFF. CDR3 nucleotide sequence: TGTGCCAGCAGCATAGACAAAAATGAGCAGTTCTTC.

The chain links TRBV18 to TRBJ2-7; D uncertain. Germline CDR1 KGHSH, CDR2 LQKENI. CDR3 length: 12 residues. V lost 1 base and J lost 5, with 6 bases in between. The CDR3 here is CASSPRENEQYF. DNA of the CDR3: TGTGCCAGCTCACCACGAGAGAACGAGCAGTACTTC. Full variable domain (rest looked up from reference TRBV18 and TRBJ2-7): NAGVMQNPRHLVRRRGQEARLRCSPMKGHSHVYWYRQLPEEGLKFMVYLQKENIIDESGMPKERFSAEFPKEGPSILRIQQVVRGDSAAYFCASSPRENEQYFGPGTRLTVT.

This sequence joins TRBV4-2 and TRBJ1-1; TRBD1 agrees at 7 bases. In germline, CDR1 is LGHNA, CDR2 YNFKEQ. The CDR3 contains 14 residues. V shed 1 base and J 5 bases; nucleotides not matched to a gene: 4. CDR3 nucleotides: TGTGCCAGCAGCCAAGGAGGGGGCAGGACTGAAGCTTTCTTT. Residues: CASSQGGGRTEAFF.

This rearrangement joins TRBV9 to TRBJ2-1; TRBD1 matches at 9 bases. Germline assignment: CDR1 SGDLS and CDR2 YYNGEE. The CDR3 totals 16 residues. V shed 4 bases, J shed 7 bases, and the junction held 12 bases outside the gene matches. The CDR3 sequence is CASSLPPGQGGNEQFF. CDR3 DNA sequence: TGTGCCAGCAGCCTCCCTCCGGGACAGGGCGGGAATGAGCAGTTCTTC. Drawing the rest from reference TRBV9 and TRBJ2-1, the complete variable domain is DSGVTQTPKHLITATGQRVTLRCSPRSGDLSVYWYQQSLDQGLQFLIQYYNGEERAKGNILERFSAQQFPDLHSELNLSSLELGDSALYFCASSLPPGQGGNEQFFGPGTRLTVL.

This chain connects TRBV5-4 to TRBJ1-3; D is perhaps TRBD1 (5 bases). CDR1 is SGHNT and CDR2 is YYREEE in the germline V gene (reference sequence). V was clipped by 4 bases and J by 4 bases, with 9 bases between them. The CDR3 spans 13 residues. This CDR3 reads CASSLEGGNTIYF. CDR3 coding DNA: TGTGCCAGCAGCCTCGAGGGGGGAAACACCATATATTTT.

This chain links TRBV7-6 with TRBJ2-5; 7 bases match TRBD1. This CDR3 has 14 amino acids. V was clipped by 5 bases and J by 1 base; unmatched bases: 4. Germline CDR1 is SGHVS and CDR2 is FNYEAQ. CDR3 nucleotides: TGTGCCAGCAGCCCAGGGGGTCCCCAAGAGACCCAGTACTTC. Translating gives CASSPGGPQETQYF.

The CDR3 loop reads CASSPSGAPSPGELFF. As DNA, the CDR3 is TGTGCCAGCAGCCCCTCAGGGGCCCCTTCACCCGGGGAGCTGTTTTTT. The gene calls are TRBV7-2 and TRBJ2-2, with D possibly matching TRBD1 (6 bases). The CDR3 consists of 16 residues. Germline loops: CDR1 SGHTA, CDR2 FQGNSA. Trimming took 5 bases from V and 6 from J, leaving 19 bases between them.

This chain links TRBV6-5 with TRBJ1-2; D unclear. The CDR3 runs to 15 residues. CDR1 and CDR2 (germline): MNHEY, SVGAGI. The ends were cut back, 0 bases at V and 1 base at J, with 9 bases in the middle. This CDR3 reads CASSYSTISNYGYTF. CDR3 nucleotide sequence: TGTGCCAGCAGTTACTCGACAATTAGTAACTATGGCTACACCTTC.

This chain links TRBV5-4 with TRBJ2-1; 8 bases line up with TRBD2. V was clipped by 3 bases and J by 5 bases; unmatched bases: 10. Germline CDR1 SGHNT, CDR2 YYREEE (reference sequence). The CDR3 runs 16 residues. CDR3 DNA sequence: TGTGCCAGCAGCTCCGGGAGTCTAGCGGGTCACAATGAGCAGTTCTTC. Residues: CASSSGSLAGHNEQFF.

This chain joins TRBV7-2 and TRBJ1-1; 9 bases fit TRBD1. V lost 2 bases, J lost 6 bases, and 7 bases stayed unmatched. Per the germline V gene, CDR1 is SGHTA and CDR2 is FQGNSA. The CDR3 contains 15 residues. The CDR3 coding sequence is TGTGCCAGCAGCTTACCGGGACAGGGTAGCCCTGAAGCTTTCTTT. It translates to CASSLPGQGSPEAFF.

The gene calls are TRBV19 and TRBJ1-2; D perhaps matches TRBD1 (5 bases). This CDR3 is built from 14 residues. V was trimmed by 3 bases and J by 4 bases, leaving 12 bases between them. Per germline, CDR1 LNHDA and CDR2 SQIVND (reference sequence). The CDR3 sequence is CASSIGGTGYGYTF. Written as DNA, the CDR3 is TGTGCCAGTAGTATCGGGGGTACTGGCTATGGCTACACCTTC. Using reference TRBV19 and TRBJ1-2 for the parts outside the CDR3, the full variable domain is DGGITQSPKYLFRKEGQNVTLSCEQNLNHDAMYWYRQDPGQGLRLIYYSQIVNDFQKGDIAEGYSVSREKKESFPLTVTSAQKNPTAFYLCASSIGGTGYGYTFGSGTRLTVV.

CDR3: CAWSLGSAGNTEAFF. The CDR3 region has the DNA TGTGCCTGGAGCCTAGGGTCGGCGGGGAACACTGAAGCTTTCTTT. The chain combines TRBV30 with TRBJ1-1, with unresolved D. Between the trimmed V and J ends, which lost 3 bases and 1 base, there was a span of 15 bases. The CDR3 extends over 15 amino acids. Per the germline V gene, CDR1 is GTSNPN and CDR2 is SVGIG (reference sequence).

This chain uses TRBV2 with TRBJ1-2; D unclear. Per germline, CDR1 SNHLY and CDR2 FYNNEI. The CDR3 extends over 13 amino acids. Trimming removed 4 bases at V and 7 bases at J, with 13 bases between. Here the CDR3 reads CASSVRETSGYTF. DNA for the CDR3: TGTGCCAGCAGTGTGCGGGAGACGAGTGGCTACACCTTC. Full variable domain (remainder filled in from reference TRBV2 and TRBJ1-2): EPEVTQTPSHQVTQMGQEVILRCVPISNHLYFYWYRQILGQKVEFLVSFYNNEISEKSEIFDDQFSVERPDGSNFTLKIRSTKLEDSAMYFCASSVRETSGYTFGSGTRLTVV.

The rearrangement links TRBV5-1 to TRBJ2-7, with a weak D call TRBD1 (5 bases). The CDR3 spans 14 residues. With 1 base removed from V and 0 bases from J, the gap between germline ends came to 8 bases. Per germline, CDR1 SGHRS and CDR2 YFSETQ. In nucleotides, the CDR3 is TGCGCCAGCAGCTTGTGGGGCCACTCCTACGAGCAGTACTTC. Its translation: CASSLWGHSYEQYF.